This T cell receptor beta chain originates from a study of identical twins. Findings of the study overall: Out-of-frame alpha sequences shared by twins showed excess low generation probability. Interpretation of the results relied on cross-sectional statistical analysis and not on following the same donors.

A note on this clonotype: As yet, its antigen is unknown.

Template switching (which added a universal primer site) was used, and cDNA carried unique molecular identifiers. Each CDR3 protein gets one entry after TCRdb re-called the 5' RACE reads with MiXCR. The sample shows around 1.7 million distinct CDR3 sequences, around a third of them seen only once. The donor group consisted entirely of healthy Caucasians. Specimen: cord blood. The clonotype comes from a newborn girl in good health.

The CDR3 loop reads CASSPRRGGGYQETQYF. CDR3 bases: TGTGCCAGCAGCCCCCGCCGTGGAGGGGGGTACCAAGAGACCCAGTACTTC. V gene TRBV7-2 combines with J gene TRBJ2-5, with D perhaps matching TRBD1 or TRBD2 (6 bases each). V lost 5 bases to trimming and J lost 0 bases, with 19 bases between them. The CDR3 has 17 residues. Looked up from germline, CDR1 is SGHTA and CDR2 is FQGNSA. The whole variable domain, remainder taken from reference TRBV7-2 and TRBJ2-5, is GAGVSQSPSNKVTEKGKDVELRCDPISGHTALYWYRQSLGQGLEFLIYFQGNSAPDKSGLPSDRFSAERTGGSVSTLTIQRTQQEDSAVYLCASSPRRGGGYQETQYFGPGTRLLVL.